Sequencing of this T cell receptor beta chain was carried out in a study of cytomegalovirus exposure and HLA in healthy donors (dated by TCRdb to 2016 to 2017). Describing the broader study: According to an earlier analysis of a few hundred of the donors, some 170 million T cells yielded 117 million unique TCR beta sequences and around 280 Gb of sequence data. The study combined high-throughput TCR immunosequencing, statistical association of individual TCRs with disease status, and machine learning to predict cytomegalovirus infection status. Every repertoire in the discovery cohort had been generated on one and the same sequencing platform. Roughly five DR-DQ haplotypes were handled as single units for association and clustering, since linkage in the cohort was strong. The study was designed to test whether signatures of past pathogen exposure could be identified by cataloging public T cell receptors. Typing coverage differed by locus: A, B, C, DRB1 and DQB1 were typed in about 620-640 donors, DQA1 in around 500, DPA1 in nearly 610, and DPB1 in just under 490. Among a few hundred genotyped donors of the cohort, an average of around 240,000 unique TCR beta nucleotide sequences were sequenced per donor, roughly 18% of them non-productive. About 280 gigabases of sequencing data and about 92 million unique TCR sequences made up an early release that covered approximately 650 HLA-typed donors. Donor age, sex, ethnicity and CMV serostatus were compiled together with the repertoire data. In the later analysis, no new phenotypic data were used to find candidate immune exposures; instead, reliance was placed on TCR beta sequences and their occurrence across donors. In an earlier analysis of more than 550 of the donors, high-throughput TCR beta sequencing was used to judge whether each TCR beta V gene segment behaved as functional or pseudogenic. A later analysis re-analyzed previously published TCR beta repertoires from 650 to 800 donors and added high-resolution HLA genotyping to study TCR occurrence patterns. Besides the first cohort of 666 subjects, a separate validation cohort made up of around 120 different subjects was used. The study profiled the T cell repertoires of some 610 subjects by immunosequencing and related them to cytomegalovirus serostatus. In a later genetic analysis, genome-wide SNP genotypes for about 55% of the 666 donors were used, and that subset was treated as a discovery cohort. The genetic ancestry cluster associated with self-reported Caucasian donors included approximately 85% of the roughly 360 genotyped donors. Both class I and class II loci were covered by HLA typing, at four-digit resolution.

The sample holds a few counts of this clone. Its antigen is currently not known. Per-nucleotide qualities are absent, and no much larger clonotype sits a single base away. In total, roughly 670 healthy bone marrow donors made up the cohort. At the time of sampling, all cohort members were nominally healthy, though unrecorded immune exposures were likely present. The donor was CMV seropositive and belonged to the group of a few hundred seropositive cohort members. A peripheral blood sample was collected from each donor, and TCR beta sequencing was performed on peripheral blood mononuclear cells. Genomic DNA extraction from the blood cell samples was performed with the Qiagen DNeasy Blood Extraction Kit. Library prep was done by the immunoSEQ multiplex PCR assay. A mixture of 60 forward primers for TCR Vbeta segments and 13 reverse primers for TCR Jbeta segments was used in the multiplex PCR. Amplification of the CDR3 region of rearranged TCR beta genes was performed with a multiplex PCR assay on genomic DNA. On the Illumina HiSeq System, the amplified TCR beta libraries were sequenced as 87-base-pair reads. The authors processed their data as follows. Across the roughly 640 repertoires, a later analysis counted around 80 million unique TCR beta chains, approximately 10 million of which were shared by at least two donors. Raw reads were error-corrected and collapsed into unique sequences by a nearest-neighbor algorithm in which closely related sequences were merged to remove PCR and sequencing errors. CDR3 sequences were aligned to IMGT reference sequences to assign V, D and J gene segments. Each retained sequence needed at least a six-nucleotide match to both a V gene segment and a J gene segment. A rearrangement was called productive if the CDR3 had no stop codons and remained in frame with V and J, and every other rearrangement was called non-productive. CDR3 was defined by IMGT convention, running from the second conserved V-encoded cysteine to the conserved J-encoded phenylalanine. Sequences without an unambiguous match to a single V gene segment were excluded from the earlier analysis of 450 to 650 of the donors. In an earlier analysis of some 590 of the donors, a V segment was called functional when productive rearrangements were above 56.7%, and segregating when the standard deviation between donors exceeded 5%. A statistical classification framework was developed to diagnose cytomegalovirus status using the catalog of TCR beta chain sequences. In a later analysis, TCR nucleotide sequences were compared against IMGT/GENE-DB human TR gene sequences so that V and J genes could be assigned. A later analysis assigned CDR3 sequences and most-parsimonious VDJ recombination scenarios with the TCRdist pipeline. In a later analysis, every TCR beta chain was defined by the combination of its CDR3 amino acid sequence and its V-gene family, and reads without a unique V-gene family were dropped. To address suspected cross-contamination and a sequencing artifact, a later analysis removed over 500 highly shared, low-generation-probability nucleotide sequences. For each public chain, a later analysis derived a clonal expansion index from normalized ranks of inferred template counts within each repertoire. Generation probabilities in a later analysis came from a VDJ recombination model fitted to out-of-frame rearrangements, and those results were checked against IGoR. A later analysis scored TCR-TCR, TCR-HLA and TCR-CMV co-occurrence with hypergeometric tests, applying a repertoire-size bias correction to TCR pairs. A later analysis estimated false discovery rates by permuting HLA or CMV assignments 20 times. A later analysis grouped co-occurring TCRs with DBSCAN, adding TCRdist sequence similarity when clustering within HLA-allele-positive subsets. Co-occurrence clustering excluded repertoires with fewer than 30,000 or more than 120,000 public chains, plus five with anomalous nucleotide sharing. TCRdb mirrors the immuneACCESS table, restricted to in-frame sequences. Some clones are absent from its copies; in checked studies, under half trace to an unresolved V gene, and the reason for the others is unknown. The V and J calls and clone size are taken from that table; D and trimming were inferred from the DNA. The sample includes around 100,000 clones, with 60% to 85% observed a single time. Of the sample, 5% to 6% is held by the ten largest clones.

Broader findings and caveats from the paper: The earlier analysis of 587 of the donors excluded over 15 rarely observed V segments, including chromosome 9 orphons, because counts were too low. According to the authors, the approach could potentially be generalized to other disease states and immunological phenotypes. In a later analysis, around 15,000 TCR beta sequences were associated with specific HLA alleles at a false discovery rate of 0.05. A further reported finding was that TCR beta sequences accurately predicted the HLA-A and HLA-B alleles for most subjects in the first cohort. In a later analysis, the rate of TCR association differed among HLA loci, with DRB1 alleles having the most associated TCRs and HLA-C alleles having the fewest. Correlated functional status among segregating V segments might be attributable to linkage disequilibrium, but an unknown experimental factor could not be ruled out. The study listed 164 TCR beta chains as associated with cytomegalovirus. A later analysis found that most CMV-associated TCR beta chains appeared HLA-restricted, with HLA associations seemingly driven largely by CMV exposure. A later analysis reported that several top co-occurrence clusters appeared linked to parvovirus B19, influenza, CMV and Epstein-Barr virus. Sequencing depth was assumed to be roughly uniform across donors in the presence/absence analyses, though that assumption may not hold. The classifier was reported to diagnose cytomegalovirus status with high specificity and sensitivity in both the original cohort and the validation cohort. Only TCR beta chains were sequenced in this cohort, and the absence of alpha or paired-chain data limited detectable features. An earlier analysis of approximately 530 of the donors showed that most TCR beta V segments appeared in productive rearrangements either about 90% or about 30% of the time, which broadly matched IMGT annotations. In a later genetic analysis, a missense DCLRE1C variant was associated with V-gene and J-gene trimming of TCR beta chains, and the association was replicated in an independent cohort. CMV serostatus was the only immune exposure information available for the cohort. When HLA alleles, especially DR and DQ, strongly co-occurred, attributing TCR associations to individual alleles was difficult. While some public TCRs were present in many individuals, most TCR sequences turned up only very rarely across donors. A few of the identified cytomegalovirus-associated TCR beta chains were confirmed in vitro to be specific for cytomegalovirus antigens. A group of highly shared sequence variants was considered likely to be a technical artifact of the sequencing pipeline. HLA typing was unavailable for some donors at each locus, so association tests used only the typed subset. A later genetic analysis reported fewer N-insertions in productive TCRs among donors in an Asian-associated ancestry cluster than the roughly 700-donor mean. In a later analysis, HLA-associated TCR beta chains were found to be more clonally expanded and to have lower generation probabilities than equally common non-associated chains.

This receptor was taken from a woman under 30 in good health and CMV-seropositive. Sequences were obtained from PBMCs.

The nucleotide sequence reads as follows: TGTGCCAGCTCACCTCTGAGGGGAAAGCTTCGGGACAGAGCGCTGAACACTGAAGCTTTCTTT. This is translated as CASSPLRGKLRDRALNTEAFF. The chain is assembled from TRBV18 and TRBJ1-1, with 7 bases aligning to TRBD1. Including cysteine and phenylalanine, the CDR3 has 21 amino acids. Of all the DNA, just the CDR3 is kept, 63 bases in frame from base 1. Trimming accounts for 3 bases at V and 0 bases at J, while the number of junction bases matched to no gene is 22. The germline V gene provides CDR1 KGHSH and CDR2 LQKENI. The reference TRBV18 and TRBJ1-1 proteins fill in what lies around the CDR3, so the full variable domain reads NAGVMQNPRHLVRRRGQEARLRCSPMKGHSHVYWYRQLPEEGLKFMVYLQKENIIDESGMPKERFSAEFPKEGPSILRIQQVVRGDSAAYFCASSPLRGKLRDRALNTEAFFGQGTRLTVV.